These 17 T cell receptor beta chains were all obtained from the same sample, sequenced in a study of blood T cell repertoires in COVID-19. Clones were read by immunoSEQ multiplex PCR, and TCRdb kept only the in-frame ones, dropping some. The sample shows about 120,000 clones, about 85% of them seen only once. The sample consisted of peripheral blood. These TCRs come from a man aged 80 or over with active or convalescent COVID-19.

This rearrangement joins TRBV7-2 to TRBJ1-3, with TRBD1 matching over 7 bases. This CDR3 has 16 amino acids. Looked up from germline, CDR1 is SGHTA and CDR2 is FQGNSA. Trimming at V came to 0 bases and at J to 4 bases, leaving 6 bases not matched to a gene. CDR3 DNA sequence: TGTGCCAGCAGCTTAGCGGGTTTGACAGGGGGAAACACCATATATTTT. This encodes CASSLAGLTGGNTIYF.

The genes are TRBV5-1 and TRBJ1-6, with 10 bases lining up with TRBD1. The CDR3 is made up of 16 amino acids. Germline-derived CDR1 and CDR2 are SGHRS and YFSETQ. J lost 6 bases, V lost 5 bases, and 8 bases had no gene match. The CDR3 sequence: CASSGRTGGGNSPLHF. CDR3 nucleotides: TGCGCCAGCAGTGGTAGGACAGGGGGAGGTAATTCACCCCTCCACTTT.

The chain recombines TRBV5-6 with TRBJ1-2; TRBD1 agrees at 12 bases. The J segment lost 0 bases and the V segment lost 3 bases, leaving 6 bases of the junction unmatched. The CDR3 runs 17 residues. Germline V lookup: CDR1 SGHDT, CDR2 YYEEEE. The CDR3 DNA sequence: TGTGCCAGCAGCTGGGACAGGGGGCGACACGCTAACTATGGCTACACCTTC. Translated: CASSWDRGRHANYGYTF.

The chain combines TRBV11-2 with TRBJ2-3; D is uncertain. The CDR3 is 12 residues long. V was clipped by 5 bases and J by 0 bases, with 3 bases between them. Germline CDR1 is SGHAT and CDR2 is FQNNGV. CDR3 DNA sequence: TGTGCCAGCAGCCAAAGCACAGATACGCAGTATTTT. It is translated as CASSQSTDTQYF.

The V gene is TRBV7-2, the J gene TRBJ1-6, with 8 bases that match TRBD1. V lost 5 bases to trimming and J lost 7 bases; unmatched junction nucleotides: 4. The CDR3 covers 14 residues. The V gene's germline CDR1 is SGHTA and CDR2 FQGNSA. The CDR3 nucleotides are TGTGCCAGCAGCAGGACAGGGATGAATTCACCCCTCCACTTT. The encoded protein is CASSRTGMNSPLHF.

The chain is built from TRBV7-9 and TRBJ1-2, with 8 positions matching TRBD1. The germline gives CDR1 SEHNR, CDR2 FQNEAQ (reference sequence). V was pared by 7 bases and J by 6 bases, with 7 bases of the junction left unmatched. CDR3 length: 13 residues. CDR3 DNA sequence: TGTGCCAGCAACATACAGGGGGGGCATGGCTACACCTTC. Its translation: CASNIQGGHGYTF.

This clone was recorded a few times. The chain is built from TRBV5-1 and TRBJ2-2, with D possibly matching TRBD1 (6 bases). V was shortened by 4 bases and J by 0 bases, with 10 bases between the two germline ends. Germline-derived CDR1 and CDR2 are SGHRS and YFSETQ. The CDR3 is 15 amino acids. CDR3: CASSPGHSNTGELFF. For the CDR3, the DNA is TGCGCCAGCAGCCCGGGACACTCGAACACCGGGGAGCTGTTTTTT.

The chain has TRBV12-5 and TRBJ2-7; 10 bases are a match to TRBD1. Looked up from germline, CDR1 is LGHNT and CDR2 is FRNRAP. This CDR3 region has 14 residues. The V and J ends lost 2 bases and 11 bases, in that order; junction bases with no gene match: 9. CDR3 nucleotides: TGTGCTAGTGGTTTGTCCGGGACAGGGGAATTGGAGTACTTC. Translating gives CASGLSGTGELEYF.

The V call is TRBV11-2, the J call TRBJ2-7; D is perhaps TRBD1 (6 bases). The germline gives CDR1 SGHAT, CDR2 FQNNGV. This CDR3 comprises 12 residues. Trimming removed 4 bases from V and 4 bases from J, with 8 bases in between. The CDR3 nucleotides are TGTGCCAGCAGCTCACAGGGTTACGAGCAGTACTTC. The encoded protein is CASSSQGYEQYF.

V gene TRBV21-1 combines with J gene TRBJ2-2; the listed D gene, TRBD1, was not tested against the DNA. TRBV21-1 is a pseudogene locus. The CDR3 runs to 14 residues. The CDR3 region has the DNA TGTGCCACTGCCGACAGGGGAGACACCGGGGAGCTGTTTTTT. This sequence encodes CATADRGDTGELFF.

The chain links TRBV5-4 to TRBJ1-2; possibly TRBD1 for D (6 bases). With 5 bases removed from V and 0 bases from J, the gap between germline ends came to 14 bases. This CDR3 contains 15 residues. Germline V gene data show CDR1 as SGHNT and CDR2 as YYREEE (reference sequence). This CDR3 reads CASRVGQTPNYGYTF. As DNA, the CDR3 is TGTGCCAGCAGAGTTGGACAGACACCTAACTATGGCTACACCTTC. The variable domain in full, completed from reference TRBV5-4 and TRBJ1-2, reads ETGVTQSPTHLIKTRGQQVTLRCSSQSGHNTVSWYQQALGQGPQFIFQYYREEENGRGNFPPRFSGLQFPNYSSELNVNALELDDSALYLCASRVGQTPNYGYTFGSGTRLTVV.

The V call is TRBV7-2, the J call TRBJ1-2, with D unclear. The germline gives CDR1 SGHTA, CDR2 FQGNSA. This CDR3 has 15 amino acids. V was pared by 2 bases and J by 4 bases, with 14 bases between. The CDR3 nucleotides are TGTGCCAGCAGCTTAATGGGGTTTGGGAGCTATGGCTACACCTTC. Residues: CASSLMGFGSYGYTF.

The chain uses TRBV10-3 and TRBJ1-1; possibly TRBD1 for D (5 bases). CDR1 and CDR2 (germline): ENHRY, SYGVKD. CDR3 length: 15 amino acids. Between the trimmed V and J ends, which lost 4 bases and 1 base, there was a span of 13 bases. In DNA, the CDR3 is TGTGCCATCAGTGCCGCAGGGTTGGGGAACACTGAAGCTTTCTTT. This sequence encodes CAISAAGLGNTEAFF.

The gene calls are TRBV5-4 and TRBJ2-2, with TRBD2 matching 7 bases. The junction had 2 bases not matched to a gene; V was cut back by 0 bases and J by 6 bases. The germline V gene has CDR1 SGHNT and CDR2 YYREEE (reference sequence). The CDR3 spans 14 residues. The CDR3 sequence is CASSLERESGELFF. The CDR3 DNA sequence: TGTGCCAGCAGCTTGGAGCGGGAATCCGGGGAGCTGTTTTTT.

The chain employs TRBV5-1 and TRBJ2-3; D remains ambiguous. Germline V lookup: CDR1 SGHRS, CDR2 YFSETQ. The CDR3 consists of 12 residues. Trimming stripped 0 bases from V and 7 bases from J, with 6 bases between. The CDR3 sequence: CASSLAENTQYF. For the CDR3, the DNA is TGCGCCAGCAGCTTGGCGGAGAATACGCAGTATTTT.

This clone was detected once. This chain links TRBV7-6 with TRBJ2-1; TRBD2 is a possible D gene (7 bases). Germline CDR1 and CDR2: SGHVS and FNYEAQ. The CDR3 contains 15 residues. V was trimmed by 0 bases and J by 4 bases, leaving 10 bases between them. CDR3 nucleotides: TGTGCCAGCAGCTTAGCGGGGGGGCAATACAATGAGCAGTTCTTC. It encodes CASSLAGGQYNEQFF.

The CDR3 loop reads CASSRRARGVYGYTF. CDR3 DNA: TGTGCCAGCAGCCGGAGGGCCAGGGGAGTCTATGGCTACACCTTC. The chain recombines TRBV7-8 with TRBJ1-2, with a tentative D call TRBD1 (6 bases). The CDR3 totals 15 residues. Germline CDR1 is SGHVS and CDR2 is FQNEAQ. V dropped 5 bases and J dropped 4 bases, with 17 bases sitting between them. The full variable domain, completed using reference TRBV7-8 and TRBJ1-2, is GAGVSQSPRYKVAKRGQDVALRCDPISGHVSLFWYQQALGQGPEFLTYFQNEAQLDKSGLPSDRFFAERPEGSVSTLKIQRTQQEDSAVYLCASSRRARGVYGYTFGSGTRLTVV.